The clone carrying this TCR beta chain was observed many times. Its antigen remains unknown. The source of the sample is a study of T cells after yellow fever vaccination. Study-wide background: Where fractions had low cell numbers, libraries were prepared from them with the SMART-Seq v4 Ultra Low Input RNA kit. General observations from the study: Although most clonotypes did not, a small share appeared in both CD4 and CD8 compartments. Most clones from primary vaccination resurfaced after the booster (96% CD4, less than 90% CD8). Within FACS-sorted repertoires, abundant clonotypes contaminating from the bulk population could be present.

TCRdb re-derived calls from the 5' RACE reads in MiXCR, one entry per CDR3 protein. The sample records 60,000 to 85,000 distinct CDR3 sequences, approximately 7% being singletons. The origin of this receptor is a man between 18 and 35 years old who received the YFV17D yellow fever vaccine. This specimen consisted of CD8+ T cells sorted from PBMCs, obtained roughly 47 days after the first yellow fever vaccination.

This chain's CDR3 is CASGTGLLADTQYF. The DNA for the CDR3 is TGTGCCAGCGGCACCGGGCTATTGGCAGATACGCAGTATTTT. J is TRBJ2-3 and V is TRBV4-2; D uncertain. This CDR3 is 14 amino acids long. V lost 8 bases and J lost 4, with 16 bases in between. Germline V CDR1 and CDR2: LGHNA, YNFKEQ.